This T cell receptor beta chain is drawn from a study of cytomegalovirus exposure and HLA in healthy donors. PCR employed 60 Vbeta and 13 Jbeta primers. TCRdb's copy holds only in-frame clones and misses some; the assay was immunoSEQ multiplex PCR. The repertoire includes under 150,000 clones, approximately 80% of them detected once, and approximately 2.4% sits in the top ten. Study conclusions and caveats: More clonal expansion characterized HLA-associated TCR beta chains than equally common others in a later analysis. In all likelihood, a cluster of highly shared sequence variants was a sequencing artifact.

CDR1 is SGHRS and CDR2 is YFSETQ in the germline V gene. The V and J ends lost 2 bases and 6 bases, in that order; junction bases with no gene match: 8. This CDR3 contains 16 residues. To note about this clone: Its antigen is not known.

The V gene is TRBV5-1, the J gene TRBJ2-3, with 11 positions matching TRBD2. Sequencing was done on a sample of PBMCs. This TCR derives from a male donor in good health and CMV-seronegative. The CDR3 region has the DNA TGCGCCAGCAGCTTAGGTCTAGCGGGAGGTCTTGATACGCAGTATTTT. It yields the protein CASSLGLAGGLDTQYF.